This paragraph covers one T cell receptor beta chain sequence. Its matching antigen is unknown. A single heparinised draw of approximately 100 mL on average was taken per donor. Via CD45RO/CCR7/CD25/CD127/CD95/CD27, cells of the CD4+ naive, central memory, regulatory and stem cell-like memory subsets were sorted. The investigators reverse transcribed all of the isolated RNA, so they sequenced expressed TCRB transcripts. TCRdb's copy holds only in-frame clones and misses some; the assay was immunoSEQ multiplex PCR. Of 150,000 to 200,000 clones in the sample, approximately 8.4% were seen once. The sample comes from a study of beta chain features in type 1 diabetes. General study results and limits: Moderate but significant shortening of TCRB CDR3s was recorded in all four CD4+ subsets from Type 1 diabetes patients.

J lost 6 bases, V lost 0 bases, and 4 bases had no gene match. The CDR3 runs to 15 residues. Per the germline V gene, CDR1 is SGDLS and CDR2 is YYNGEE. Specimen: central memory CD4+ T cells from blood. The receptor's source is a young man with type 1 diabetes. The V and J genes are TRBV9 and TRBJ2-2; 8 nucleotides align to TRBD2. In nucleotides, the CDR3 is TGTGCCAGCAGCGTAGTCGGGAGGGCCGCCGGGGAGCTGTTTTTT. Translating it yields CASSVVGRAAGELFF.